Below, 15 T cell receptor beta chains from the same sample are listed, as sequenced in a study of cytomegalovirus exposure and HLA in healthy donors. Clones were read by immunoSEQ multiplex PCR, and TCRdb kept only the in-frame ones, dropping some. The profile shows 100,000 to 150,000 clones, 70% to 90% of them singletons. Sequenced: PBMCs. The receptors shown here come from a woman between 18 and 29 years old in good health and CMV-seronegative.

V and J are TRBV11-2 and TRBJ2-3, with 10 bases fitting TRBD2. The CDR3 has 18 residues. The V and J ends lost 5 bases and 2 bases, in that order; junction bases with no gene match: 13. Looked up from germline, CDR1 is SGHAT and CDR2 is FQNNGV. The DNA of the CDR3 is TGTGCCAGCAGCCCGGGGCTAGCGGGAGTTCGGGCCACAGATACGCAGTATTTT. This translates into CASSPGLAGVRATDTQYF.

The chain combines TRBV5-1 with TRBJ2-2; 8 bases agree with TRBD2. The CDR3 consists of 18 residues. Germline V gene data show CDR1 as SGHRS and CDR2 as YFSETQ. V shed 4 bases and J 0 bases; nucleotides not matched to a gene: 11. CDR3 protein: CASSTVGRADSNTGELFF. For the CDR3, the DNA is TGCGCCAGCAGCACGGTCGGGAGGGCCGACTCGAACACCGGGGAGCTGTTTTTT.

The chain employs TRBV11-2 and TRBJ2-1; 12 nucleotides agree with TRBD2. V lost 5 bases, J lost 4 bases, and 9 bases stayed unmatched. CDR3 length equals 17 residues. Per germline, CDR1 SGHAT and CDR2 FQNNGV. CDR3 loop: CASSPSTSGGRYNEQFF. CDR3 DNA sequence: TGTGCCAGCAGCCCGTCGACTAGCGGGGGCCGGTACAATGAGCAGTTCTTC.

The chain recombines TRBV28 with TRBJ2-7; D call uncertain. Trimming removed 4 bases from V and 0 bases from J, with 7 bases in between. Germline CDR1 is MDHEN and CDR2 is SYDVKM. CDR3 length: 13 amino acids. The CDR3 here is CASSYRNSYEQYF. Written as DNA, the CDR3 is TGTGCCAGCAGTTACAGAAACTCCTACGAGCAGTACTTC.

The rearrangement links TRBV13 to TRBJ2-1; D is perhaps TRBD2 (7 bases). The V gene lost 4 bases and the J gene lost 7 bases, with 23 bases spanning the gap. This CDR3 is built from 17 residues. CDR1 PRHDT and CDR2 FYEKMQ come from the germline V gene (reference sequence). DNA for the CDR3: TGTGCCAGCAGCTCATGGGGGGGCACACCTTCAGGGAATGAGCAGTTCTTC. It translates to CASSSWGGTPSGNEQFF.

This sequence joins TRBV11-3 and TRBJ2-1; 8 positions match TRBD2. J gave up 0 bases and V 5 bases, and 3 bases lay outside the gene matches. CDR1 and CDR2 (germline): SGHNT, YENEEA. There are 15 residues in the CDR3. The DNA of the CDR3 is TGTGCCAGCAGCGTTAGCGGGGACTCCTACAATGAGCAGTTCTTC. Translation gives CASSVSGDSYNEQFF.

V and J are TRBV10-2 and TRBJ2-7; tentative D call: TRBD2 (6 bases). The V gene's germline CDR1 is WSHSY and CDR2 SAAADI. Deletions cut 0 bases from V and 9 bases from J, with 21 bases between. This CDR3 is built from 16 residues. In DNA form, the CDR3 reads TGCGCCAGCAGTGAGTCGACCGGACTACGGAACTCGGTGCAGTACTTC. Its protein product is CASSESTGLRNSVQYF.

This chain connects TRBV5-4 to TRBJ2-3, with 7 nucleotides matching TRBD1. CDR3 size: 13 residues. Germline V CDR1 and CDR2: SGHNT, YYREEE (reference sequence). With V trimmed by 1 base and J by 4 bases, 0 bases remained unmatched. The DNA of the CDR3 is TGTGCCAGCAGCTTGCAGGGGGCAGATACGCAGTATTTT. This encodes CASSLQGADTQYF.

The genes are TRBV5-1 and TRBJ1-1; 8 bases line up with TRBD1. After removal of 5 bases from V and 0 bases from J, the junction contained 9 bases not matched to a gene. Germline lookup yields CDR1 SGHRS and CDR2 YFSETQ. The CDR3 contains 16 residues. This CDR3 is CASSLTPGGMNTEAFF. As DNA, the CDR3 is TGCGCCAGCAGTTTAACACCAGGGGGCATGAACACTGAAGCTTTCTTT.

The V gene is TRBV28, the J gene TRBJ2-7, with D possibly TRBD2 on 6 matching bases. This CDR3 has 15 amino acids. Trimming left V 5 bases short and J 3 bases short, with 17 bases between. Germline CDR1 is MDHEN and CDR2 is SYDVKM. The CDR3, as DNA: TGTGCCAGCAGTACCACCCGGGACTCCTACTACGAGCAGTACTTC. Translating gives CASSTTRDSYYEQYF.

This clone was detected only once. Its ends do not fully match the called genes, so a read error is possible. The V and J genes are TRBV27 and TRBJ2-1; 7 bases agree with TRBD2. This CDR3 comprises 14 residues. CDR1 is MNHEY and CDR2 is SMNVEV in the germline V gene (reference sequence). CDR3 amino acids: CASSSGTTYKEQFF. Here the CDR3 DNA reads TGTGCCAGCAGTTCTGGGACTACGTACAAGGAGCAGTTCTTC.

V gene TRBV28 combines with J gene TRBJ1-1, with D perhaps matching TRBD1 (6 bases). The CDR3 loop spans 13 amino acids. Trimming took off 6 bases at V and 1 base at J, with 9 bases between the two ends. Germline CDR1 is MDHEN and CDR2 is SYDVKM. Here the CDR3 DNA reads TGTGCCAGCAGCCGAGGGGGGAACACTGAAGCTTTCTTT. Translated: CASSRGGNTEAFF.

The chain couples TRBV11-2 to TRBJ2-1, with a possible D match to TRBD1 (6 bases). CDR3 length equals 17 residues. Trimming removed 5 bases at V and 5 bases at J, with 22 bases between. The V gene's germline CDR1 is SGHAT and CDR2 FQNNGV. Here the CDR3 reads CASSPNPTGTGNNEQFF. The CDR3 DNA reads as TGTGCCAGCAGCCCTAACCCTACAGGGACGGGAAACAATGAGCAGTTCTTC.

The chain links TRBV7-2 to TRBJ1-2; D uncertain. The germline V gene encodes CDR1 SGHTA and CDR2 FQGNSA. V was cut by 1 base and J by 2 bases, with 5 bases left in between. CDR3 length: 13 residues. As DNA, the CDR3 is TGTGCCAGCAGCTTAGACGGGAACTATGGCTACACCTTC. It encodes CASSLDGNYGYTF.

This rearrangement joins TRBV2 to TRBJ1-2; a possible D gene is TRBD1 (6 bases). In germline, CDR1 is SNHLY, CDR2 FYNNEI. V was clipped by 6 bases and J by 8 bases, with 19 bases between them. There are 14 residues in the CDR3. Written as DNA, the CDR3 is TGTGCCAGCAGGACCGTACAGGGCGCAGGAGGCTACACCTTC. This gives the protein CASRTVQGAGGYTF.